This TCR beta chain was identified in a study of blood T cells in healthy people across ages. Turning to the study itself: The template switching approach captured approximately one barcoded beta molecule for every two T cells. Broader study findings: With age, beta diversity per million T cells declined roughly linearly, significantly by 30 to 50. Donor CMV status was unknown, possibly confounding expanded clonotype changes.

In this sample, this clonotype turned up a few times. Its antigen is still unknown. Primed by a sample-barcoded 5' primer and a J-beta primer mix, a second PCR proceeded for 7 to 11 cycles. TCRdb itself ran the 5' RACE reads through MiXCR, one entry per CDR3 protein. This table holds around 1,800,000 distinct CDR3 sequences, around 40% found once. The sample taken for sequencing was blood. This clonotype originated in a human donor in good health.

The CDR3 spells CASSELADWSNQPQHF. Written as DNA, the CDR3 is TGCGCCAGCAGTGAGTTAGCGGATTGGAGCAATCAGCCCCAGCATTTT. This chain uses TRBV10-2 with TRBJ1-5; D remains ambiguous. V lost 1 base and J 1 base, leaving 11 bases between the germline ends. The CDR3 is made up of 16 amino acids. Germline assignment: CDR1 WSHSY and CDR2 SAAADI.